This TCR beta chain comes out of a study of ipilimumab plus nivolumab after autologous stem cell transplantation. About the study: Typical patient got 5 ipilimumab doses and about eight nivolumab doses (median).

TCRdb's copy holds only in-frame clones and misses some; the assay was immunoSEQ multiplex PCR. In the table there are roughly 86,000 clones, 75% to 85% of which are singletons. This CDR3 is 15 amino acids long. Germline loops: CDR1 SSHAT, CDR2 FNYEAQ (reference sequence). As regards this clone: At one end the junction does not follow the germline gene, possibly because of a read error.

Ipilimumab, 1 mg/kg, started 14 to 28 days after autologous transplant. This clonotype was sampled from a male donor with diffuse large B-cell lymphoma. The J gene is TRBJ2-2, the V gene TRBV7-7; TRBD1 matches at 9 bases. The sequences come from PBMCs, collected in a trial of ipilimumab plus nivolumab as post-transplant consolidation. The CDR3, as DNA: TGTGCTAGCAGTTCCACAACAGGGGGCACCAGGGAGCTGTTTTTT. Translation: CASSSTTGGTRELFF. Together with reference TRBV7-7 and TRBJ2-2, the CDR3 gives the full variable domain: GAGVSQSPRYKVTKRGQDVTLRCDPISSHATLYWYQQALGQGPEFLTYFNYEAQPDKSGLPSDRFSAERPEGSISTLTIQRTEQRDSAMYRCASSSTTGGTRELFFGEGSRLTVL.